These T cell receptor beta chains were read from a single sample in a study of blood T cell repertoires in COVID-19. Profiled with immunoSEQ multiplex PCR; TCRdb holds only in-frame clones, not every one. The sample yields tens of thousands of clones, 80% to 85% seen once. The sequenced sample was peripheral blood. These receptors were obtained from a man of 80 years or more with COVID-19, enrolled during active disease. CDR3s include the opening cysteine and the closing phenylalanine or tryptophan.

>TRBJ1-4|TRBV5-1
CASSRGGKLFF
>TRBJ2-7|TRBV18
CASSPSPQGGAYEQYF
>TRBJ2-4|TRBV10-3
CAISGTGEGNIQYF
>TRBJ2-1|TRBV9
CASSPRTSGGNEQFF
>TRBJ1-4|TRBV3-1/TRBV3-2
CASSQGDRGKLFF
>TRBJ2-5|TRBV9
CASSGPSAGGPGTQYF
>TRBJ2-5|TRBV19
CASSIRGRETQYF
>TRBJ2-2|TRBV11-3
CASSRGGTANTGELFF
>TRBJ1-2|TRBV18
CASSKGESYTF
>TRBJ2-5|TRBV11-3
CASSPMAGEGAQYF